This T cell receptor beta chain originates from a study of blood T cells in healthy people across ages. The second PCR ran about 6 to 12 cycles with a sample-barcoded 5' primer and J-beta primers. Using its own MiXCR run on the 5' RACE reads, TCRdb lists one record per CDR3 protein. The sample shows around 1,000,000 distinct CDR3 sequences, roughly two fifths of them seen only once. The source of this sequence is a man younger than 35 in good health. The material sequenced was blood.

CDR3 DNA: TGTGCCAGCAGTGACTCGTTTGGTGCTACGCAGTATTTT. Its protein is CASSDSFGATQYF. The chain links TRBV6-4 to TRBJ2-3; D call uncertain. The germline V and J ends were trimmed by 0 bases and 8 bases, with 9 bases remaining between them. The V gene's germline CDR1 is MRHNA and CDR2 SNTAGT. The CDR3 totals 13 residues.